The clone carrying this T cell receptor (beta chain) occurred once. The antigen is undetermined. Per germline, CDR1 SGHTA and CDR2 FQGTGA. V lost 5 bases to trimming and J lost 6 bases; unmatched junction nucleotides: 11. This CDR3 has 17 amino acids. The record originates from a study of post-analysis software for immune sequencing data. Study-level results: Five TRBV segments, including TRBV5-6, TRBV5-1 and TRBV20-1, were more frequent in patients than controls.

Unique molecular identifiers featured in each of the TCR beta cDNA libraries. Between roughly 1 and 11 million T cells gave rise to approximately 520,000 cDNA molecules. TCRdb passed the PCR reads through MiXCR, listing each CDR3 protein once. The repertoire holds about 570,000 distinct CDR3 sequences, with around 34% as singletons. The V call is TRBV7-3, the J call TRBJ2-1; 12 positions agree with TRBD2. The sequencing input was blood. This TCR came from a girl younger than 18 with multiple sclerosis. The CDR3 spells CASSPNPLAGGTNEQFF. CDR3 DNA sequence: TGTGCCAGCAGCCCGAATCCTCTAGCGGGGGGGACCAATGAGCAGTTCTTC.